This T cell receptor beta chain was captured in a study of T cells expressing NK-cell markers (TCRdb year 2020). Study-level background: TCR beta-chain repertoires were profiled in sorted CD3+CD56+NKG2C+, CD3+CD56+NKG2C- and CD3+CD56-NKG2C+ T-cell subsets from about 8 donors. Seven of the eight sequenced donors were HCMV-seropositive and one was HCMV-seronegative. All eight donors whose samples were sequenced were randomly selected healthy volunteers, three of them men and five women. Libraries were sequenced as 2 x 150 bp reads on Illumina HiSeq 2000/2500, MiSeq or NextSeq.

As concerns this clonotype: Its recognized antigen is unknown.

To determine HCMV serostatus, a commercial ELISA kit was used to detect HCMV-specific IgG in serum. Peripheral blood mononuclear cells were isolated from blood by Ficoll density gradient centrifugation. From a lookup of the germline V gene (reference sequence), CDR1 and CDR2 are DFQATT and SNEGSKA. The CDR3 runs 13 residues from the cysteine to the phenylalanine. The coding DNA is unavailable. The study at large found these results: In over five donors, the dominant CD3+CD56+NKG2C+ clonotypes were among the top 10 CD8+ clonotypes and accounted for about 1.0-7.5% of CD8+ T cells. It remained unclear whether the expanded NKG2C-expressing T cell clones were specific for HCMV antigens. Those dominant clonotypes were again the most abundant among CD3+CD56-NKG2C+ cells in a handful of donors, at about 28.3-60.1%.

Sequencing was performed on an Illumina HiSeq 2000. The TCR beta cDNA libraries were made using 5'RACE template switching, a step that added both a universal primer site and unique molecular identifiers. cDNA synthesis was primed from the TCR beta constant segment and was followed by two successive PCR amplification steps. Per the source publication's procedure: MIGEC was used to demultiplex reads and group reads by UMI, and MiTCR was used to assemble and quantify clonotypes. To exclude erroneous sequences, only TCR cDNA sequences supported by at least two reads were retained. The tcR package was used for downstream repertoire analysis, and clonotypes were matched between fractions using CDR3 nucleotide sequence together with V segment. VDJmatch was used to annotate antigen specificity against VDJdb, with one amino acid substitution in CDR3 allowed. TCRdb reprocessed the reads and assigns one entry to each CDR3 protein sequence, leaving out DNA. It is TCRdb's table, rather than the study itself, that gives the V and J calls and clone size. The table for this sample records over 13,000 distinct CDR3 sequences. Approximately 59% of the sample belongs to the ten largest clones.

The sequence derives from a man between 18 and 69 years old in good health. Sequencing was performed on blood T cells: a sorted CD56 or NKG2C T cell subset, CD4+ or CD8+ T cells, or bulk PBMC T cells (not recorded which). The rearranged chain carries TRBV20-1 and TRBJ2-1; the D call of TRBD2 rests on TCRdb alone, since no DNA is present to check it. The CDR3 amino acid sequence is: CSALSGDHNEQFF.